This T cell receptor (beta chain) was identified during a study of T cells in Graves' hyperthyroidism and ophthalmopathy. Study background: The authors collected peripheral blood at initial diagnosis, before any treatment.

It was RNA transcripts that yielded the amplified TCR beta CDR3 regions. The HTBI primer set was used in a first-round RT-PCR of the TCR CDR3. TCRdb re-called the multiplex PCR reads with MiXCR, one entry per CDR3 protein. Of approximately 610,000 distinct CDR3 sequences listed, about 14% are singletons. The CDR3 extends over 13 amino acids. Trimming shortened V by 3 bases and J by 3 bases, and 8 bases separated the two germline ends. The germline V gene encodes CDR1 KGHSH and CDR2 LQKENI. In the ophthalmopathy cohort, Clinical Activity Score was at least 3, NOSPECS grade at least 4, and duration under 3 months. This clonotype has a count of ten or more.

The sequencing input was blood. The chain employs TRBV18 and TRBJ2-5; D perhaps matches TRBD2 (5 bases). The receptor was isolated from a woman aged 40 to 50 with Graves' ophthalmopathy. The DNA for the CDR3 is TGTGCCAGCTCACCTCAGGAGGAAGAGACCCAGTACTTC. Its translation: CASSPQEEETQYF.